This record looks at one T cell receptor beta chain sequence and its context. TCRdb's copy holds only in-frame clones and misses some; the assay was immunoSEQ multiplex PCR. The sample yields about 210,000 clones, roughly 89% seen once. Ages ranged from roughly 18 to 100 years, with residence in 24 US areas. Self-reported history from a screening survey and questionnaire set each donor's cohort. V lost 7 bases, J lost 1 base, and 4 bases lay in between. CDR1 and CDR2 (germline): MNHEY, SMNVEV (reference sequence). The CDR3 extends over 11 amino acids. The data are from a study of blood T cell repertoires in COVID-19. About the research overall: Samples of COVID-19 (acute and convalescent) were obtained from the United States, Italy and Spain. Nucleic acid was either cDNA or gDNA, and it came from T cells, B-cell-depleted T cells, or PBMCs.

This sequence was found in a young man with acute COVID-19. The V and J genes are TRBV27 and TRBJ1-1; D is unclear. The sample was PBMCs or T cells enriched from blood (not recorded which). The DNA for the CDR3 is TGTGCCAGCAAGCGGAACACTGAAGCTTTCTTT. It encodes CASKRNTEAFF.